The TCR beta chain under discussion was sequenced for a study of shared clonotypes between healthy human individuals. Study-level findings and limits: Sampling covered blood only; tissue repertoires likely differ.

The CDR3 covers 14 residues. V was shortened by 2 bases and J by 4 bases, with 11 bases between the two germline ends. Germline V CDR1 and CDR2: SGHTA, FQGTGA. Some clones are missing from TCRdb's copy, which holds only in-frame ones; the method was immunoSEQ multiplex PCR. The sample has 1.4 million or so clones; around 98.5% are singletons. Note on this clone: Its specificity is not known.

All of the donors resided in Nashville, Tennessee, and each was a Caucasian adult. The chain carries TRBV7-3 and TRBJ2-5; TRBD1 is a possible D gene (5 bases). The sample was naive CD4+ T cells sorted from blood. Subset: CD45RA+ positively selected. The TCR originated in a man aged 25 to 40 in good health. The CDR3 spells CASSLAGWGETQYF. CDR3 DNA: TGTGCCAGCAGCTTAGCAGGGTGGGGAGAGACCCAGTACTTC.